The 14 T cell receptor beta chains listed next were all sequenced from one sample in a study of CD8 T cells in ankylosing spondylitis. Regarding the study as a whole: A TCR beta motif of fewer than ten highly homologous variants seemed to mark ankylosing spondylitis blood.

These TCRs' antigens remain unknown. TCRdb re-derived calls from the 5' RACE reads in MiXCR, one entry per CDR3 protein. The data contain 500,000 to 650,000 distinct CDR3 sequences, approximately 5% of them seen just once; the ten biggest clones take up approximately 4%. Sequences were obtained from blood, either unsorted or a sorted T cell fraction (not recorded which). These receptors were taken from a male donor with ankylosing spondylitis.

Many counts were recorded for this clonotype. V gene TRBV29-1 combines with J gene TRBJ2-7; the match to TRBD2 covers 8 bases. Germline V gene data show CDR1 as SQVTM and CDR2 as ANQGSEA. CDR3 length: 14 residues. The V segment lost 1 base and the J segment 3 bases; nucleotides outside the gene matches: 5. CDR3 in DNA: TGCAGCGTTGAAGGGGCGGGAGGAAACTACGAGCAGTACTTC. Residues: CSVEGAGGNYEQYF.

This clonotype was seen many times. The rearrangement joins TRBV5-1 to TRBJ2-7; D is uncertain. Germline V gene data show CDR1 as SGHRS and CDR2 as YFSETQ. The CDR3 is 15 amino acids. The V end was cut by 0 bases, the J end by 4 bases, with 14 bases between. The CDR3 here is CASSLEPTRSYEQYF. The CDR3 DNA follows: TGCGCCAGCAGCTTGGAGCCGACAAGGAGTTACGAGCAGTACTTC.

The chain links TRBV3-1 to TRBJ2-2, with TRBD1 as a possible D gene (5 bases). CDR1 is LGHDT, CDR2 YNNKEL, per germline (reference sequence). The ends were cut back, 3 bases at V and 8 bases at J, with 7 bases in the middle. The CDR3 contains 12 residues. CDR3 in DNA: TGTGCCAGCAGCCACAGGGCTGGGGAGCTGTTTTTT. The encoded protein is CASSHRAGELFF.

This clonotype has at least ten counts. In DNA, the CDR3 is TGTGCCAGCAGCGTAGGTGCTAGCGGAGGGGAGACCCAGTACTTC. This gives the protein CASSVGASGGETQYF. This rearrangement joins TRBV9 to TRBJ2-5, with TRBD2 identical over 7 bases. Germline values: CDR1 SGDLS, CDR2 YYNGEE. This CDR3 has 15 amino acids. V lost 0 bases, J lost 5 bases, and 7 bases stayed unmatched.

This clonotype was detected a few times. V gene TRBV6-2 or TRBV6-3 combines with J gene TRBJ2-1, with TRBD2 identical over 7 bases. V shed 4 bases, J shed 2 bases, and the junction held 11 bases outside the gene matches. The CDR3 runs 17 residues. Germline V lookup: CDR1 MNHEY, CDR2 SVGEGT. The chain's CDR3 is CASSSTSGAGPYNEQFF. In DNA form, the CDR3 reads TGTGCCAGCAGTTCCACCAGCGGAGCGGGACCCTACAATGAGCAGTTCTTC.

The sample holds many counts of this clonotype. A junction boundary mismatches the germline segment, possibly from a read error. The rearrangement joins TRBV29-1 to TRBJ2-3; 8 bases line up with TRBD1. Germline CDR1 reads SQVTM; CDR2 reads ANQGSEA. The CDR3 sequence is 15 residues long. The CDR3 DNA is TGCAGTGTTGGGCCCAGGGGGCGGAGCACAGATACGCAGTATTTT. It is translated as CSVGPRGRSTDTQYF.

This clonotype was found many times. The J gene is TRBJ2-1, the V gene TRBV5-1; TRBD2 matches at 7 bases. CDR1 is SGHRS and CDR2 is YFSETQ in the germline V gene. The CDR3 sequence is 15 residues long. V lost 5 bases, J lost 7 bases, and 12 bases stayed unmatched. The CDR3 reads CASSVQASGMNEQFF. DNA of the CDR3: TGCGCCAGCAGTGTCCAGGCCAGCGGGATGAATGAGCAGTTCTTC.

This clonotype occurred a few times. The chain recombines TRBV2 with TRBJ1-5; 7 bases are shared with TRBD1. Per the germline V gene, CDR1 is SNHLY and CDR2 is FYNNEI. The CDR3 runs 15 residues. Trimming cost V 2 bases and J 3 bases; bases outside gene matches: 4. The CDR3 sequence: CASSELGTDNQPQHF. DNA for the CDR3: TGTGCCAGCAGTGAACTCGGGACAGACAATCAGCCCCAGCATTTT.

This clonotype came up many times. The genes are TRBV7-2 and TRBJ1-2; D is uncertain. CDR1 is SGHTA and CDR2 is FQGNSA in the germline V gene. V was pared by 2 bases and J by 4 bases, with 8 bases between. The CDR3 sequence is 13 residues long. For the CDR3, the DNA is TGTGCCAGCAGCTTAATTCGGGGCTATGGCTACACCTTC. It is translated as CASSLIRGYGYTF.

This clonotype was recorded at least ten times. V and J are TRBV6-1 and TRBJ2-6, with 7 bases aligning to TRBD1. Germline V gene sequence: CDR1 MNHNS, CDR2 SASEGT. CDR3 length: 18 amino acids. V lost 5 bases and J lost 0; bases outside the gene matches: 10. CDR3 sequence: CASSRTGQELSGANVLTF. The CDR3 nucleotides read TGTGCCAGCAGTAGAACTGGACAGGAACTCTCTGGGGCCAACGTCCTGACTTTC.

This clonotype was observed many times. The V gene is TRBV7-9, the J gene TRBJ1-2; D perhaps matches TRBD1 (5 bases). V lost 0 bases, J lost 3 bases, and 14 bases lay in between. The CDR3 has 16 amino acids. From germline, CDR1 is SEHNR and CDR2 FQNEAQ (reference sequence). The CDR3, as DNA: TGTGCCAGCAGCTTAGCGCTAGGCAGGGCCCACTATGGCTACACCTTC. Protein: CASSLALGRAHYGYTF.

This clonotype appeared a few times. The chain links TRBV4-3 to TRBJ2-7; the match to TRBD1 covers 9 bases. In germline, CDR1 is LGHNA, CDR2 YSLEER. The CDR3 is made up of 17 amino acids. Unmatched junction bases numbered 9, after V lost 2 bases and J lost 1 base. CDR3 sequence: CASSQHRQGVMSYEQYF. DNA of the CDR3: TGCGCCAGCAGCCAACATCGACAGGGGGTCATGTCCTACGAGCAGTACTTC.

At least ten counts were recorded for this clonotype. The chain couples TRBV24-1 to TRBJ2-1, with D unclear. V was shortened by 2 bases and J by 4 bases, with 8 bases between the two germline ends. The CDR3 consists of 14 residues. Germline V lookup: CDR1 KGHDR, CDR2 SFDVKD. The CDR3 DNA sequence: TGTGCCACCAGTGATTCCCAGGAGTACAATGAGCAGTTCTTC. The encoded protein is CATSDSQEYNEQFF.

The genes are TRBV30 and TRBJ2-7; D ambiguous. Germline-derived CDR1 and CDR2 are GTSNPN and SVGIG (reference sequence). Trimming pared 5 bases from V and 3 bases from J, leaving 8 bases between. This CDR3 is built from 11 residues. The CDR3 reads CAWRQGYEQYF. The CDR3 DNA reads TGTGCCTGGCGGCAAGGCTACGAGCAGTACTTC.